There are a few counts of the clone carrying this TCR beta chain. Its antigen remains unidentified. Primers: 60 Vbeta forward and 13 Jbeta reverse. Data came from immunoSEQ multiplex PCR; TCRdb stores just in-frame clones and leaves some out. The repertoire holds over 100,000 clones, with around 10% as singletons. This sample was included in a study of cytomegalovirus exposure and HLA in healthy donors. Study context: An early release of data contained roughly 86 million unique TCRs, which came from HLA-typed donors. The study, taken as a whole, reports: In an earlier analysis, most TCR beta V segments were productive about 87% or about 30% of the time. The authors later found most CMV-associated TCR beta chains appeared HLA-restricted. A later analysis by the authors found several of the most significant clusters apparently linked to common viral pathogens.

The CDR3 has 15 residues. Germline CDR1 SGHAT, CDR2 FQNNGV. V was clipped by 3 bases and J by 5 bases; unmatched bases: 6. The chain is built from TRBV11-2 and TRBJ2-5; TRBD1 agrees at 10 bases. The source of this sequence is a woman aged 35 to 49 in good health and CMV-seropositive. Input material: PBMCs. DNA of the CDR3: TGTGCCAGCAGCTTGGGACAGGGGATTTCGGAGACCCAGTACTTC. This sequence encodes CASSLGQGISETQYF.